This TCR beta chain is from a study of shared clonotypes between healthy human individuals (dated by TCRdb to the early 2020s). Turning to the overall study: Two women and a few men aged 18 to 49 years were included in the cohort. Per donor, three plates each were used for CD4 naive and CD4 memory, two for CD8 naive, and one for CD8 memory. The study deeply sequenced blood TCR repertoires of about 5 healthy adults to estimate repertoire size and the extent of clonotype sharing between individuals. To increase sequencing depth and limit assay-specific biases, different laboratories used diverse techniques to prepare libraries and sequence TCR repertoires. Between about 0.8 and 9.5 billion PBMCs per donor were obtained by leukapheresis.

Using the deep immunoSEQ assay, multiplex PCR amplified TCR CDR3 regions from genomic DNA. For each cell subset, the extracted genomic DNA was distributed evenly across all wells of several immunoSEQ 96-well plates, and each plate served as one replicate. For sorted subsets, each replicate PCR was loaded with 200 ng genomic DNA, equivalent to 25,000 to 35,000 T cell genomes. Purified libraries were measured with a Qubit 3.0 fluorometer, size-checked on a Bioanalyzer 2100, and measured again with the KAPA Library Quantification kit. A separate single-read 150-cycle Illumina NextSeq 550 flow cell was used to sequence each immunoSEQ 96-well plate. The original pipeline was this. Because the immunoSEQ output included only junctional sequences and no quality scores, the filtering could not be the same as the filtering used for full-length reads. Sequences were annotated with PyIR, a Python wrapper for IgBLAST v1.9, and V/J genes and CDR3 were assigned using IMGT germline references. Any read was removed if the V/J assignment was weak (E-value above 1e-6), the CDR3 was missing, or the read contained stop codons, out-of-frame junctions, or ambiguous translated residues. V3J clonotypes were defined by identical inferred V gene, J gene, and CDR3 amino acid sequence. The percentage overlap between two repertoires was calculated by dividing the number of shared unique clonotypes by the size of the smaller repertoire. Richness of each repertoire was evaluated using RTK rarefaction, the Chao1 estimator, and Recon v2.1 estimates of unobserved clonotypes. For all TCRbeta clonotypes obtained by the gDNA method from four donors, generation probabilities were computed with OLGA. TCRdb retrieved this table from immuneACCESS and kept in-frame rearrangements only. Not all clones are present; in checked studies, unresolved V genes account for under half, and no reason is known for the remainder. V and J calls and clone size follow that table, whereas D and trimming were derived from the DNA. The sample data list 2 million to 2.5 million clones, and 85% to 95% of these were observed just once. About 1.1% of the sample belongs to the ten largest clones.

Here is what the overall study found, with its caveats: Across four donors, 5% to 6% of naive CD4, roughly 3.8% of naive CD8, under 2.5% of memory CD4, and roughly 0.4% of memory CD8 clonotypes were shared. Higher generation probabilities were observed for clonotypes shared by all four sorted-subset donors than for non-shared clonotypes. Because the study included a small number of donors, the genetic and exposure-history diversity represented was limited. Rarefaction of sorted-subset datasets indicated incomplete sequencing despite the large sequencing depth. Naive subsets generally had larger estimated clonotype richness than memory subsets. Sampling was limited to blood, and TCR repertoires in tissue likely differ from TCR repertoires in blood. Pairwise subsampling led to the expectation that sequencing depth would affect the degree of clonotype sharing among donors.

For the CD8 naive samples, CD45RO-negative cells were positively selected for CCR7, yielding a CD45RA+CCR7+ population from which TemRA cells were excluded. Donors were healthy HIV-negative adults with no recently reported acute infections or vaccinations. Only Caucasian adults living in Nashville, Tennessee, USA were represented among the donors. After blood collection by leukapheresis, PBMCs were isolated using Ficoll-Histopaque density gradient centrifugation and then cryopreserved in the vapor phase of liquid nitrogen. Analytical flow cytometry was used to check the purity and quantity of every magnetically sorted T cell population. Genomic DNA was isolated from each sorted fraction and quantified by UV absorbance on a Nanodrop 2000c. V loses 2 bases at its end and J loses 4 bases; junction bases beyond the gene matches: 7. Per the germline V gene, MNHEY is the CDR1 and SVGAGI is the CDR2. Its CDR3 holds 15 amino acids, cysteine through phenylalanine. Only CDR3 DNA is held: 45 bases, read in frame from base 1.

Comment on this clone: It has no known antigen specificity. Nothing much larger sits one base from this clone, and base qualities are not available.

The receptor chain draws on TRBV6-5 and TRBJ1-2; 7 bases in between match TRBD1. The sequence derives from a man younger than 30 in good health. Sequenced input: naive CD8+ T cells sorted from blood. Read against the paper, the sample's cell subset or site label means: CD45RA+CCR7+. The CDR3 reads CASSYGQDYGYGYTF. The sequenced DNA: TGTGCCAGCAGTTACGGACAGGATTATGGCTATGGCTACACCTTC.